The 2 T cell receptor beta chains below all came from one sample that was sequenced in a study of tumor and adjacent non-tumor tissue in lung cancer. TCRbeta libraries were built with three rounds of nested PCR, modified from ARM-PCR. MiXCR, run by TCRdb on the multiplex PCR reads, gives a single entry per CDR3 protein. The table records 68,000 or so distinct CDR3 sequences, roughly 60% of them present only once. RNA was extracted from bulk tissue without any cell sorting. Sequenced input: lung tumor tissue. These receptors were taken from a man between 50 and 59 years old with non-small cell lung cancer.

The genes are TRBV30 and TRBJ1-5; D is unclear. CDR3 length: 13 residues. V was cut by 6 bases and J by 3 bases, with 12 bases left in between. Germline values: CDR1 GTSNPN, CDR2 SVGIG (reference sequence). The CDR3 DNA sequence: TGTGCCTGCAGCTCTTCCCTCAATCAGCCCCAGCATTTT. As protein: CACSSSLNQPQHF.

To note about this clonotype: A read error may produce the germline difference seen at one junction end. The V call is TRBV12-3 or TRBV12-4, the J call TRBJ2-3, with D perhaps given as TRBD1 or TRBD2 (5 bases each). This CDR3 contains 13 residues. The CDR3 loop reads CASSSGATGTQYF. For the CDR3, the DNA is TGTGCCAGCAGTTCCGGGGCTACAGGTACGCAATATTTT.